Listed here is a single T cell receptor beta chain. Its antigen remains unknown. These data belong to a study of cytomegalovirus exposure and HLA in healthy donors. Study context: From some 180 million T cells, an earlier analysis saw 90 million to 130 million unique TCR beta sequences. General observations from the study: A list of 164 TCR beta chains associated with cytomegalovirus was given. Most CMV-associated TCR beta chains appeared HLA-restricted in a later analysis.

PCR amplification relied on 60 Vbeta primers (plus 13 Jbeta primers). This table comes from immunoSEQ multiplex PCR, and its TCRdb copy is limited to in-frame clones, with some not included. This sample has more than 100,000 clones, with around 78% found just once. Sequencing was performed on PBMCs. This TCR came from a female donor in good health and CMV-seropositive.

CDR3: CASTPGERESDEQYF. The CDR3 nucleotides read TGTGCCAGCACCCCGGGGGAGCGGGAGTCCGACGAGCAGTACTTC. This rearrangement joins TRBV28 to TRBJ2-7, with 8 bases identical to TRBD2. This CDR3 is built from 15 residues. Germline CDR1 is MDHEN and CDR2 is SYDVKM. The J segment lost 5 bases and the V segment lost 7 bases, leaving 13 bases of the junction unmatched.